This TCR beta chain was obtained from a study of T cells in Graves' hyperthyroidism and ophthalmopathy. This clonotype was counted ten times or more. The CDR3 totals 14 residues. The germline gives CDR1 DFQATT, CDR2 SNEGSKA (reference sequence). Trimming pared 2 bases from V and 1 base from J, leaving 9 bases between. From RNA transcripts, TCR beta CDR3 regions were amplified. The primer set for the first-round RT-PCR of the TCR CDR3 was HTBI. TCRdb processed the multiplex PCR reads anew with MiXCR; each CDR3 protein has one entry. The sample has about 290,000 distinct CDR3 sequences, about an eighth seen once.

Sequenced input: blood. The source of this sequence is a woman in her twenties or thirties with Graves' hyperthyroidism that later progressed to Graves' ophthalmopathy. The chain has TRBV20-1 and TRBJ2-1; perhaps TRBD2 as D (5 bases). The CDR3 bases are TGCAGTGCTAGACGGGGTGGTTCCTACAATGAGCAGTTCTTC. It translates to CSARRGGSYNEQFF.